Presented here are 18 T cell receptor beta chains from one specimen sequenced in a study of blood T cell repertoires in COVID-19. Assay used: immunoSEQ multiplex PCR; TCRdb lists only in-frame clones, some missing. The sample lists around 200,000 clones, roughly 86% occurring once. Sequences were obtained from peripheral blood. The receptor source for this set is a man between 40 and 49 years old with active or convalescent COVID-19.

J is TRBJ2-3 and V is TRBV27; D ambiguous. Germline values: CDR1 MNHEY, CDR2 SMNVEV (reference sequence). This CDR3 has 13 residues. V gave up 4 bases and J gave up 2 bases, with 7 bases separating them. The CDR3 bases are TGTGCCAGCAGTTGGGCCACCACAGATACGCAGTATTTT. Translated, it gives CASSWATTDTQYF.

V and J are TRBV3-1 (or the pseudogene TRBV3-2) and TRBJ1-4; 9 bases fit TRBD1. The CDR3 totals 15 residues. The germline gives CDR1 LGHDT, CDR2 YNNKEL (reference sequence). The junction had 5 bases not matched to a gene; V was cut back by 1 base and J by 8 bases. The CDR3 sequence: CASSQVATGGEKLFF. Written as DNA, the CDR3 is TGTGCCAGCAGCCAAGTGGCCACAGGGGGCGAAAAACTGTTTTTT.

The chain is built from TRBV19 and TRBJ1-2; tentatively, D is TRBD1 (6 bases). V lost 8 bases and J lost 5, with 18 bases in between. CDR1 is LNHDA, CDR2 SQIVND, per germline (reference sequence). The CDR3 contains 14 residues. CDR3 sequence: CASQYGGATYGYTF. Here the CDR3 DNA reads TGTGCCAGTCAGTACGGGGGGGCGACTTATGGCTACACCTTC.

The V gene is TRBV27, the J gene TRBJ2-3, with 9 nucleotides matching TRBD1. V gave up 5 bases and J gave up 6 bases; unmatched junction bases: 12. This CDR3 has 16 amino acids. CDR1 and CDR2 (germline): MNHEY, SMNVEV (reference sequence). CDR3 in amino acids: CASSLYSGTGFDTQYF. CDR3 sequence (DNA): TGTGCCAGCAGTCTTTACTCCGGGACAGGGTTTGATACGCAGTATTTT.

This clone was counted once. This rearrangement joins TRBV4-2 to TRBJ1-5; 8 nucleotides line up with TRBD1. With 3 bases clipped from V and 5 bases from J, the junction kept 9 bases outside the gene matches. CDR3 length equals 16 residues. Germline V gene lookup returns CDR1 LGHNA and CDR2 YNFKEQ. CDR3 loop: CASSHSTGEIYQPQHF. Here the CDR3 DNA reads TGTGCCAGCAGCCACTCGACAGGGGAGATATATCAGCCCCAGCATTTT.

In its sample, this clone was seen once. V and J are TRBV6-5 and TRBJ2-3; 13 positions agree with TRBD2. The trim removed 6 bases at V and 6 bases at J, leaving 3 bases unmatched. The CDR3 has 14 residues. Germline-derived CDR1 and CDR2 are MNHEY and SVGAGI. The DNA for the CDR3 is TGTGCCAGCAGGACTAGCGGGGGGAGGGATACGCAGTATTTT. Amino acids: CASRTSGGRDTQYF.

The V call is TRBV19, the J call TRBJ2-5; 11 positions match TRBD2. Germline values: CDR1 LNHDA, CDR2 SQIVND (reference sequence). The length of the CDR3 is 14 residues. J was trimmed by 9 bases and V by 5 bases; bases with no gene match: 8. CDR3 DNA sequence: TGTGCCAGTAGTGTCAGTAGCGGGGGGGCGGCCCAGTACTTC. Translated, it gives CASSVSSGGAAQYF. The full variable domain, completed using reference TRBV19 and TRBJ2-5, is DGGITQSPKYLFRKEGQNVTLSCEQNLNHDAMYWYRQDPGQGLRLIYYSQIVNDFQKGDIAEGYSVSREKKESFPLTVTSAQKNPTAFYLCASSVSSGGAAQYFGPGTRLLVL.

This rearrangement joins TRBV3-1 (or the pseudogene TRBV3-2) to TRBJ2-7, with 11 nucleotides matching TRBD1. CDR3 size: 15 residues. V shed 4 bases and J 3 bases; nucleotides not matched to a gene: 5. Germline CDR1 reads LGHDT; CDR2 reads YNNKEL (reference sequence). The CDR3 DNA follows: TGTGCCAGCAGCCTAACCGGGACAGGGGGCTACGAGCAGTACTTC. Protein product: CASSLTGTGGYEQYF.

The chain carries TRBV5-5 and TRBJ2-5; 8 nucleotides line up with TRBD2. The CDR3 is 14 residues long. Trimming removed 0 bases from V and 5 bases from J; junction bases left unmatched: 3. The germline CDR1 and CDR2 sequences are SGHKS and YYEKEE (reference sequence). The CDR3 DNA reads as TGTGCCAGCAGCTTGGGGACTAGCTACGAGACCCAGTACTTC. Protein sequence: CASSLGTSYETQYF.

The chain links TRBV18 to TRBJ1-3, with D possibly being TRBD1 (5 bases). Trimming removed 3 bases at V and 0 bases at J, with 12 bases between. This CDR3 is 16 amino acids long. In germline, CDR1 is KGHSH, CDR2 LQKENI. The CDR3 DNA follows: TGTGCCAGCTCACCCAAACAGGATACCTCTGGAAACACCATATATTTT. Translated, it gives CASSPKQDTSGNTIYF.

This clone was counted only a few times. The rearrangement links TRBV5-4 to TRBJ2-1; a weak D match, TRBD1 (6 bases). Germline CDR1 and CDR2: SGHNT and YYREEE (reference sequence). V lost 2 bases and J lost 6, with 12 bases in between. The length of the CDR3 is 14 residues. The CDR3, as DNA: TGTGCCAGCAGCTTTCCCAGGGGCCGCAATGAGCAGTTCTTC. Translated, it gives CASSFPRGRNEQFF.

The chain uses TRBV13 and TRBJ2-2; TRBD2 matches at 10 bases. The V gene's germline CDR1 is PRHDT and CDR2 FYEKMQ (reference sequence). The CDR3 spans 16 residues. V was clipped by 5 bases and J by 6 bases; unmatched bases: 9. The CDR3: CASSTERGGSAGELFF. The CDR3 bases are TGTGCCAGCAGCACAGAGCGGGGGGGATCCGCCGGGGAGCTGTTTTTT. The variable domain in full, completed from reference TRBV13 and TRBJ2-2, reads AAGVIQSPRHLIKEKRETATLKCYPIPRHDTVYWYQQGPGQDPQFLISFYEKMQSDKGSIPDRFSAQQFSDYHSELNMSSLELGDSALYFCASSTERGGSAGELFFGEGSRLTVL.

CDR3 region: CASSLVGLAGIGTDTQYF. The CDR3 DNA sequence: TGTGCCAGCAGCTTGGTCGGACTAGCGGGGATAGGGACAGATACGCAGTATTTT. V usage is TRBV5-5 and J usage is TRBJ2-3, with TRBD2 matching 12 bases. The CDR3 loop spans 18 amino acids. Trimming took 0 bases from V and 3 from J; bases not matched to a gene: 8. Germline CDR1 is SGHKS and CDR2 is YYEKEE (reference sequence).

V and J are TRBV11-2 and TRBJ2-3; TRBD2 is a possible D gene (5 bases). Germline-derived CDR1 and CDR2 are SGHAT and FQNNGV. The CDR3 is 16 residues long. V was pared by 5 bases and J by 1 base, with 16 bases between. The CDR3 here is CASSPTSGSGTDTQYF. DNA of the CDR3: TGTGCCAGCAGCCCAACTAGTGGTTCGGGCACAGATACGCAGTATTTT.

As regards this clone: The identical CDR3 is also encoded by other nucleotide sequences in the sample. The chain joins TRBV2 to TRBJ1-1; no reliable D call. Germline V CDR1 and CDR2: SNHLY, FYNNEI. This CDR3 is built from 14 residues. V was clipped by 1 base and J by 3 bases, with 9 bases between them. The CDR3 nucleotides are TGTGCCAGCAGTGAAGACCGGAGGGACACTGAAGCTTTCTTT. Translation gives CASSEDRRDTEAFF.

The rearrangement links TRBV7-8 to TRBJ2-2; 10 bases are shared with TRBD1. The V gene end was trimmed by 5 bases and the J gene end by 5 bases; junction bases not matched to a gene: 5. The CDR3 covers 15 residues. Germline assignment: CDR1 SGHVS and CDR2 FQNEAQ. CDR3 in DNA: TGTGCCAGCAGCATCGGGACAGGGGATACCGGGGAGCTGTTTTTT. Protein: CASSIGTGDTGELFF.

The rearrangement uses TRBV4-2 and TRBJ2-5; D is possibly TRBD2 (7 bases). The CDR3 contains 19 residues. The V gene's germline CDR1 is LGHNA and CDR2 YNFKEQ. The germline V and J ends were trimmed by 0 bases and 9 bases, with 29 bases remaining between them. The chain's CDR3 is CASSQEWRTSGGPGRAQYF. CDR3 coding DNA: TGTGCCAGCAGCCAAGAGTGGCGGACTAGTGGGGGGCCTGGGCGGGCCCAGTACTTC.

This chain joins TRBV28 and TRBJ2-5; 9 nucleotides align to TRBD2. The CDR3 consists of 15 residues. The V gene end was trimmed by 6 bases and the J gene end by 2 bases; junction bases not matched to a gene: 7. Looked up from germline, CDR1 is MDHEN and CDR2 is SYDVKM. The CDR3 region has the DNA TGTGCCAGCAGCCCAAGCGGGGGGAGGCAAGAGACCCAGTACTTC. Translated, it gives CASSPSGGRQETQYF.